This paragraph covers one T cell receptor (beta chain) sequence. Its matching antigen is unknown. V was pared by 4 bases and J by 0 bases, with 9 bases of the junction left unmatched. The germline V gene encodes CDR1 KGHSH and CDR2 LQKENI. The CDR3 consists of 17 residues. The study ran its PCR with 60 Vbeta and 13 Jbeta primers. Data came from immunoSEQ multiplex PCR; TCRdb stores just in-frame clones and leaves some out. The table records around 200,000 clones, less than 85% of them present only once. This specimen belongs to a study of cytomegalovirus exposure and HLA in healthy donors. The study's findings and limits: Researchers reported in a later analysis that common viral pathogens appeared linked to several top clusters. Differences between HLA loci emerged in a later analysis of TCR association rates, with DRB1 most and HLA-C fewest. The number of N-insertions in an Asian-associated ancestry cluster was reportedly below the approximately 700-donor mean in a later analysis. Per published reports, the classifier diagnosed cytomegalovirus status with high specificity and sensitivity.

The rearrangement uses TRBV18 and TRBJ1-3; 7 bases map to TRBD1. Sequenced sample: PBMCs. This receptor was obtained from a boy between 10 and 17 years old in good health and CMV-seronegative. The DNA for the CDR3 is TGTGCCAGCTCACGAATGGGACAGATGAGCTCTGGAAACACCATATATTTT. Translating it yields CASSRMGQMSSGNTIYF.